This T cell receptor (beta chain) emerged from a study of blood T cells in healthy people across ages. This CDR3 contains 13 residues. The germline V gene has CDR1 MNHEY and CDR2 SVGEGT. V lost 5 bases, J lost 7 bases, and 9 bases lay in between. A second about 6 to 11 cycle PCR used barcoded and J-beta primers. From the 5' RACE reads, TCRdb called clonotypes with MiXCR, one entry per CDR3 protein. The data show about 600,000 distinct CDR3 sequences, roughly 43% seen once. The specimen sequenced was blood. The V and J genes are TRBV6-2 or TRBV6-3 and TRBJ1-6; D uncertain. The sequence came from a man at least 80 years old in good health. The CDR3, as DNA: TGTGCCAGCAGTCTGACACCGAATTCACCCCTCCACTTT. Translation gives CASSLTPNSPLHF.